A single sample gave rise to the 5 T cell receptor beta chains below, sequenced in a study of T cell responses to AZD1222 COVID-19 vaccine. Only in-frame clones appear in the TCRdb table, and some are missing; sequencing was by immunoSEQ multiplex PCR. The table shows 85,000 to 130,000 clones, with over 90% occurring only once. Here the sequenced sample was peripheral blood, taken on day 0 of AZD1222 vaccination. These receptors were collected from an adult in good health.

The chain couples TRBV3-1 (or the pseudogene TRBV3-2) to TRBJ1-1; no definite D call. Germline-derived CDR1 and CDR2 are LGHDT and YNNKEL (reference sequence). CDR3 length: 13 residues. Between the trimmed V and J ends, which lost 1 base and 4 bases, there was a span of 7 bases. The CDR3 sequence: CASSQVRGTEAFF. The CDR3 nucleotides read TGTGCCAGCAGCCAAGTTCGGGGCACTGAAGCTTTCTTT.

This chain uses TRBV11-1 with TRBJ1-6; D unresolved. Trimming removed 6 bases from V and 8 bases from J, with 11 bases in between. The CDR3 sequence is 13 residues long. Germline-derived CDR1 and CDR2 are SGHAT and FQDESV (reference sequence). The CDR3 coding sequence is TGTGCCAGCAGTGACCGTGAGCATTCACCCCTCCACTTT. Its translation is CASSDREHSPLHF.

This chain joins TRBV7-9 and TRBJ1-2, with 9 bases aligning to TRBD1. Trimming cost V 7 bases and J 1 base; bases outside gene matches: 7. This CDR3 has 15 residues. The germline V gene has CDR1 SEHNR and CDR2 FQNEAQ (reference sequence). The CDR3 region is CASTNRGPINYGYTF. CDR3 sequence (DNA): TGTGCCAGCACAAACAGGGGGCCAATTAACTATGGCTACACCTTC.

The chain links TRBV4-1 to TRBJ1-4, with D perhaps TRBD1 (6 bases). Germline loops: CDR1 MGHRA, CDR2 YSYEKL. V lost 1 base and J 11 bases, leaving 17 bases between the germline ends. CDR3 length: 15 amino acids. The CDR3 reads CASSQVKGQGRKLFF. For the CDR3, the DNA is TGCGCCAGCAGCCAAGTTAAGGGGCAGGGGAGGAAACTGTTTTTT.

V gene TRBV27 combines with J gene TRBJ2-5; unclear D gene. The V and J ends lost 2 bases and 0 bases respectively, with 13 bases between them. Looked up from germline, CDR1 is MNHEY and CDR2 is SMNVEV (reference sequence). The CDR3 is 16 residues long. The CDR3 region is CASSLSRTPYQETQYF. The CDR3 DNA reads TGTGCCAGCAGTTTAAGCAGGACCCCGTACCAAGAGACCCAGTACTTC.